The clone carrying this TCR beta chain was detected many times. Its target is unknown. By quantitative 5'-RACE with molecular barcodes, the TCR beta libraries were made. TCRdb processed the 5' RACE reads anew with MiXCR; each CDR3 protein has one entry. The data contain 200,000 to 300,000 distinct CDR3 sequences, 8% to 11% of them singletons. The CDR3 is made up of 12 amino acids. The V gene lost 4 bases and the J gene lost 4 bases, with 8 bases spanning the gap. This entry belongs to a study of CD8 T cells in ankylosing spondylitis. Points from the study as a whole: Within peripheral blood, clones linked to disease were CD8+ and relatively rare.

The sample taken for sequencing was blood, either unsorted or a sorted T cell fraction (not recorded which). The receptor comes from a male donor with ankylosing spondylitis or in good health (not recorded which). This chain links TRBV12-3 or TRBV12-4 with TRBJ2-7; D perhaps matches TRBD2 (5 bases). CDR3 sequence reads: CASSWSGYEQYF. CDR3 nucleotide sequence: TGTGCCAGCAGTTGGTCGGGGTACGAGCAGTACTTC.